Listed here are 6 T cell receptor beta chains from one sample, sequenced in a study of beta chain features in type 1 diabetes. The study, taken as a whole, reports: TCRB CDR3 length was moderately but significantly reduced in all four CD4+ subsets of Type 1 diabetes patients.

These receptors have no known antigen. Investigators reverse transcribed all isolated RNA, so they sequenced expressed TCRB transcripts. Using immunoSEQ multiplex PCR, the repertoire was profiled, and TCRdb retains in-frame clones only, with some absent. Among hundreds of thousands of clones listed, around 12% were seen once. Sequencing used naive CD4+ T cells from blood. The receptor source for this set is a woman under 30 with type 1 diabetes.

The rearrangement joins TRBV29-1 to TRBJ2-7; 9 nucleotides match TRBD2. CDR1 SQVTM and CDR2 ANQGSEA come from the germline V gene. This CDR3 contains 14 residues. V dropped 5 bases and J dropped 3; count of bases not matched to a gene: 8. CDR3 residues: CSVSRVAGDYEQYF. The CDR3 DNA is TGCAGCGTTTCGAGGGTAGCGGGGGACTACGAGCAGTACTTC.

As regards this clone: This sample also contains other DNA sequences that code for the same CDR3. Here the CDR3 DNA reads TGTGCCAGCTCACCAGGGCTAGCGGAATACGAGCAGTACTTC. It encodes CASSPGLAEYEQYF. The chain employs TRBV18 and TRBJ2-7; 7 positions agree with TRBD2. V gave up 2 bases and J gave up 4 bases; unmatched junction bases: 5. The germline V gene encodes CDR1 KGHSH and CDR2 LQKENI. There are 14 residues in the CDR3.

A remark on this clone: One junction end disagrees with the germline gene, perhaps due to a read error. The V and J genes are TRBV4-3 and TRBJ2-4; tentative D call: TRBD1 (5 bases). This CDR3 comprises 12 residues. Per germline, CDR1 LGHNA and CDR2 YSLEER. Here the CDR3 reads CASSLGQGPKMF. CDR3 nucleotide sequence: TGCGCCAGCAGCCTCGGGCAGGGCCCTAAGATGTTC.

This clone showed up just a few times. J is TRBJ2-7 and V is TRBV4-3, with a weak D call TRBD2 (6 bases). V was cut by 1 base and J by 2 bases, with 15 bases left in between. Germline V lookup: CDR1 LGHNA, CDR2 YSLEER. The CDR3 is 16 residues long. The CDR3 spells CASSQGQAPGAYEQYF. CDR3 bases: TGCGCCAGCAGCCAAGGCCAAGCCCCGGGGGCCTACGAGCAGTACTTC.

The chain couples TRBV12-5 to TRBJ2-1; the match to TRBD1 covers 7 bases. The CDR3 totals 15 residues. CDR1 is LGHNT, CDR2 FRNRAP, per germline. With V trimmed by 5 bases and J by 2 bases, 6 bases remained unmatched. CDR3 region: CASGDGTAPYNEQFF. The CDR3 DNA is TGTGCTAGTGGTGACGGGACAGCACCCTACAATGAGCAGTTCTTC.

V gene TRBV7-9 combines with J gene TRBJ2-1; 13 bases match TRBD2. There are 15 residues in the CDR3. The V gene's germline CDR1 is SEHNR and CDR2 FQNEAQ (reference sequence). J gave up 10 bases and V 6 bases, and 9 bases lay outside the gene matches. CDR3 nucleotide sequence: TGTGCCAGCAGTGCAACTAGCGGGGGGGCCAGAGAGCAGTTCTTC. Translating gives CASSATSGGAREQFF.